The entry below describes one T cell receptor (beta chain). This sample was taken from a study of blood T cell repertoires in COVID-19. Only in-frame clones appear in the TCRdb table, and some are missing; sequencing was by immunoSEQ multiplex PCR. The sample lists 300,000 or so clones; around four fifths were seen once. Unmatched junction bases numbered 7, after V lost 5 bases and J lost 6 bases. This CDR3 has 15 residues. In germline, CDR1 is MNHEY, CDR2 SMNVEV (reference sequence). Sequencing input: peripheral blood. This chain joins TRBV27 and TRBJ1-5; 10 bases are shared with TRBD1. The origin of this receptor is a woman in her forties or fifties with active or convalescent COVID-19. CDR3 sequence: CASSTRGQGSQPQHF. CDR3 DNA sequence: TGTGCCAGCAGTACAAGGGGACAGGGGAGTCAGCCCCAGCATTTT.